A selection of T cell receptor beta chains follows, all from one sample in a study of sequential checkpoint blockade in melanoma. The repertoire was sequenced with immunoSEQ multiplex PCR; TCRdb's copy has only in-frame clones and lacks some. This repertoire shows about 1,500 clones, 25% found once; its top ten account for around 9.9%. This specimen was tumor tissue (inferred from file names), taken from a patient given nivolumab and ipilimumab in sequence. The receptors come from a human donor with melanoma. The CDR3 runs from the conserved cysteine through the conserved F or W. D genes are given only for firm matches.

V | D | CDR3
TRBV29-1 | TRBD1 | CSARTGNQETQYF
TRBV9 | - | CASSADTTNEKLFF
TRBV15 | - | CATSRVGGGGEKLFF
TRBV7-1 | - | CASSLVQYSTQYF
TRBV11-1 | - | CASSQHWAGAYNEQFF
TRBV5-1 | - | CASSLELGSMNTEAFF
TRBV6-8 | TRBD1 | CASSYSSPGQGNYGYTF
TRBV19 | TRBD1 | CASRIGQAYQETQYF
TRBV11-3 | - | CASSLDGSGQPQHF
TRBV18 | TRBD1 | CASSPDRGIEAFF
TRBV11-3 | - | CASSLYGIYNEQFF
TRBV19 | - | CASSIVPADIQYF
TRBV11-3 | TRBD1 | CASSAYPDRGDYEQYF
TRBV29-1 | - | CSVVLSPSSTYTQYF
TRBV10-3 | - | CAISSGLDYEQYF
TRBV11-3 | - | CASSGTGNSGNTIYF
TRBV6-8 | TRBD1 | CASSYPPGTGREKLFF
TRBV29-1 | - | CSVEVGRDTQYF
TRBV6-7 | - | CASSSGETQYF
TRBV28 | - | CASSPPDGRVLEFYNEQFF
TRBV6-8 | - | CATWTGDTDTQYF
TRBV29-1 | - | CSVGEGMGGYTF
TRBV27 | - | CVLRGAGNEQYF
TRBV10-3 | - | CAISESGQGMTRNTIYF
TRBV11-3 | - | CASSLVGQGTDTQYF
TRBV11-3 | TRBD1 | CASSLGTGGQGASGYTF
TRBV29-1 | - | CSVEDGTSGNTIYF
TRBV28 | - | CASSTRGMSDYEQYF
TRBV11-3 | - | CASSHWGGLQDEQYF
TRBV9 | - | CASSVDSGNQPQHF
TRBV28 | TRBD1 | CASSKGARGYTF
TRBV18 | - | CASSPSFSHLGGDYGYTF
TRBV9 | - | CASSPQGGGIEQYF
TRBV11-3 | - | CASKAARMNTEAFF
TRBV6-8 | - | CASSYSNSPGDGYTF
TRBV7-6 | - | CAGGLGGNTGELFF
TRBV11-3 | - | CASRPSLGIHTEAFF
TRBV19 | - | CASRWPAYGYTF
TRBV11-3 | - | CASSLHQTNQPQHF
TRBV18 | TRBD2 | CASSPPVGAGGYNEQFF